Given below is one T cell receptor (beta chain) in context. Antigen unknown. Sequencing was performed with immunoSEQ multiplex PCR; in TCRdb, only in-frame clones are kept and a portion is missing. The table records a few million clones, about 94% of them present only once. CDR1 and CDR2 (germline): LNHDA, SQIVND (reference sequence). Trimming pared 9 bases from V and 3 bases from J, leaving 15 bases between. The CDR3 totals 13 residues. The data are from a study of shared clonotypes between healthy human individuals. The overall study: The composition of the donors was a couple of women and three men aged 18 to 49. Broader study findings: It was the non-shared clonotypes that had lower generation probabilities than clonotypes shared by all four donors.

The rearrangement uses TRBV19 and TRBJ2-7; the D call may be TRBD1 or TRBD2 (6 bases each). Sequencing was done on a sample of naive CD4+ T cells sorted from blood. This sample's subset: CD45RA+ positively selected. The clonotype originates from a man between 18 and 29 years old in good health. The CDR3 loop is CASRQVGGYEQYF. The DNA of the CDR3 is TGTGCCAGCCGACAGGTGGGGGGCTACGAGCAGTACTTC. Full variable domain (rest looked up from reference TRBV19 and TRBJ2-7): DGGITQSPKYLFRKEGQNVTLSCEQNLNHDAMYWYRQDPGQGLRLIYYSQIVNDFQKGDIAEGYSVSREKKESFPLTVTSAQKNPTAFYLCASRQVGGYEQYFGPGTRLTVT.